This T cell receptor (beta chain) was sequenced for a study of cytomegalovirus exposure and HLA in healthy donors. Turning to the study itself: Approximately 85 million unique TCRs from HLA-typed donors were held in an early data release. General study points: From TCR beta sequences, most subjects' HLA-A and HLA-B alleles were reportedly predicted accurately. It was 150 to 200 TCR beta chains that were listed as cytomegalovirus-associated. A later analysis reportedly found fewer N-insertions in an Asian-associated ancestry cluster than the roughly 700-donor mean.

V dropped 3 bases and J dropped 1 base, with 8 bases sitting between them. Germline assignment: CDR1 SGHNT and CDR2 YYREEE (reference sequence). The CDR3 covers 14 residues. The PCR contained 60 Vbeta and 13 Jbeta primers. The data were produced by immunoSEQ multiplex PCR, yet TCRdb's version contains in-frame clones alone and is incomplete. The sample consists of some 90,000 clones, about 79% of them appearing once. In regard to this clone: Its target is unknown.

This sequence joins TRBV5-4 and TRBJ1-5; D might be TRBD1 (5 bases). This TCR came from a female donor in good health and CMV-seronegative. Sequenced: PBMCs. CDR3 in amino acids: CASSSGSSNQPQHF. DNA of the CDR3: TGTGCCAGCAGCTCAGGGTCGAGCAATCAGCCCCAGCATTTT.